The clone carrying this T cell receptor beta chain was seen a handful of times. This entry belongs to a study of cytomegalovirus exposure and HLA in healthy donors. This CDR3 contains 17 residues. Per the germline V gene, CDR1 is GTSNPN and CDR2 is SVGIG (reference sequence). The V gene end was trimmed by 5 bases and the J gene end by 4 bases; junction bases not matched to a gene: 17. Researchers ran the PCR with 60 Vbeta and 13 Jbeta primers. Generated by immunoSEQ multiplex PCR, the TCRdb table keeps only in-frame clones and is missing some. The profile covers about 120,000 clones, with roughly 8.6% appearing a single time and 6% taken by the ten largest.

The sequencing sample was made of PBMCs. The chain combines TRBV30 with TRBJ1-1; 9 positions match TRBD1. The receptor was isolated from a woman aged 40 to 49 in good health and CMV-seropositive. Written as DNA, the CDR3 is TGTGCCTGGGCCAGCCGGCTGGGACAGGGAAGCGGCACTGAAGCTTTCTTT. Amino acid sequence: CAWASRLGQGSGTEAFF. Complete variable domain (other parts from reference TRBV30 and TRBJ1-1): SQTIHQWPATLVQPVGSPLSLECTVEGTSNPNLYWYRQAAGRGLQLLFYSVGIGQISSEVPQNLSASRPQDRQFILSSKKLLLSDSGFYLCAWASRLGQGSGTEAFFGQGTRLTVV.